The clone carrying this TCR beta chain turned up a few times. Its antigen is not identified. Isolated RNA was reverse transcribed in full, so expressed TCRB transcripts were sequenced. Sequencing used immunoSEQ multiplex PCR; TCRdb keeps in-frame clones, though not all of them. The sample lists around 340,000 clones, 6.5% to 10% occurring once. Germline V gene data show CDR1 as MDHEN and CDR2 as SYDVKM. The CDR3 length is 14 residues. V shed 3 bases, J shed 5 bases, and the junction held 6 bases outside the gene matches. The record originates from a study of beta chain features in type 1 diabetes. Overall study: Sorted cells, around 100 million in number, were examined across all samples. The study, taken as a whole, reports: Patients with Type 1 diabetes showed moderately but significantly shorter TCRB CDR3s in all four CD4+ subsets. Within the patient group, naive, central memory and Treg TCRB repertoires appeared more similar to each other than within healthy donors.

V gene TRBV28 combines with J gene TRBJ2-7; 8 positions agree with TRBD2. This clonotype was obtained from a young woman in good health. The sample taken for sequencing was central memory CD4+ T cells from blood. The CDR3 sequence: CASSFRGRIHEQYF. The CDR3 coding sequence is TGTGCCAGCAGTTTCCGCGGGAGGATCCACGAGCAGTACTTC.